The T cell receptor (beta chain) under discussion was sequenced for a study of cytomegalovirus exposure and HLA in healthy donors. A word on this clone: Its antigen remains unidentified.

Use of 60 Vbeta and 13 Jbeta primers characterized the PCR. Authors' analysis steps: Later, 80 million or so unique TCR beta chains were counted in an analysis, and some 9.9 million of them were shared. TCRdb's table, derived via immunoSEQ multiplex PCR, lists solely in-frame clones and lacks some. Clone size and the V and J calls come from that table; the DNA yielded D and trimming. Among about 160,000 clones, about four fifths were seen once, and the ten largest hold less than 2.5%. The germline gives CDR1 MNHEY, CDR2 SVGAGI. Trimming shortened V by 6 bases and J by 2 bases, and 11 bases separated the two germline ends. The CDR3 sequence is 13 residues long. Study-level points and caveats: Further analysis was carried out later, and it showed several of the most significant clusters appearing linked to common viral pathogens. A later analysis associated 16,951 TCR beta sequences with HLA alleles at a 0.05 false discovery rate. V segments that were indistinguishable, TRBV6-2 and TRBV6-3 among them, were omitted from analysis.

Sequenced sample: PBMCs. This sequence was found in a male donor in good health and CMV-seronegative. The chain couples TRBV6-5 to TRBJ2-7, with a weak D call TRBD2 (5 bases). The CDR3 protein is CASREAATYEQYF. The CDR3 nucleotides are TGTGCCAGCAGGGAAGCGGCTACCTACGAGCAGTACTTC.